This entry lists 2 T cell receptor beta chains sequenced from one sample in a study of T cell repertoires in cytomegalovirus infection. TCRdb redid the calling of the reads with MiXCR, one entry per CDR3 protein. This table has approximately 630,000 distinct CDR3 sequences, 20% to 30% appearing once. Sequencing was done on a sample of CD8+ T cells from PBMCs. These receptor sequences come from a human donor in good health (CMV status not recorded). Some clones in this sample may be carry-over from other donors' samples.

The table lists this clonotype with a few counts. The gene calls are TRBV29-1 and TRBJ1-2; D uncertain. V lost 4 bases to trimming and J lost 3 bases, with 12 bases between them. CDR1 and CDR2 from the germline V gene are SQVTM and ANQGSEA. The CDR3 sequence is 13 residues long. The CDR3 spells CSVVGELDYGYTF. DNA of the CDR3: TGCAGCGTTGTCGGGGAATTGGACTATGGCTACACCTTC.

A remark on this clonotype: This could be a read error, since a much larger clone is one nucleotide away. The gene calls are TRBV6-2 or TRBV6-3 and TRBJ2-2; TRBD1 matches 8 bases. The V gene end was trimmed by 6 bases and the J gene end by 7 bases; junction bases not matched to a gene: 7. The CDR3 length is 14 residues. The germline CDR1 and CDR2 sequences are MNHEY and SVGEGT. CDR3 coding DNA: TGTGCCAGCAGCAGACAGGGGACGGGCGGGGAGCTGTTTTTT. Its translation is CASSRQGTGGELFF.